The 17 T cell receptor beta chains reported below all come from one sample, sequenced in a study of siplizumab effects on memory and regulatory T cells. Libraries were prepared by immunoSEQ multiplex PCR; TCRdb keeps only in-frame clonotypes and omits some of them. The profile shows 90,000 to 120,000 clones, more than 85% of them singletons. Sequenced input: CD4+ T cells sorted from blood. The receptors here all came from a human donor in good health. Some clones in this sample may be carry-over from other donors' samples.

This chain uses TRBV10-1 with TRBJ2-3; D gene ambiguous. Germline CDR1 reads WNHNN; CDR2 reads SYGVQD (reference sequence). Trimming left V 0 bases short and J 0 bases short, with 10 bases between. The CDR3 loop spans 16 amino acids. The CDR3 bases are TGCGCCAGCAGTGAGTCTGCTAGTCCTAGCACAGATACGCAGTATTTT. Translation: CASSESASPSTDTQYF.

The chain combines TRBV6-1 with TRBJ2-5; D gene ambiguous. The CDR3 totals 13 residues. Germline V gene lookup returns CDR1 MNHNS and CDR2 SASEGT. V lost 0 bases, J lost 4 bases, and 6 bases lay in between. The CDR3 here is CASSEALLETQYF. The CDR3 DNA reads TGTGCCAGCAGTGAAGCCCTTTTAGAGACCCAGTACTTC.

The CDR3 reads CASSADRSGNTIYF. For the CDR3, the DNA is TGTGCCAGCAGCGCGGATCGGTCTGGAAACACCATATATTTT. The V gene is TRBV9, the J gene TRBJ1-3; D gene uncertain. The CDR3 length is 14 residues. V lost 3 bases to trimming and J lost 1 base, with 8 bases between them. Germline V lookup: CDR1 SGDLS, CDR2 YYNGEE.

V is TRBV11-2 and J is TRBJ2-4, with 10 bases that match TRBD1. The junction had 1 base not matched to a gene; V was cut back by 4 bases and J by 7 bases. The CDR3 extends over 13 amino acids. Germline V gene sequence: CDR1 SGHAT, CDR2 FQNNGV. The CDR3: CASSSDRGNIQYF. The CDR3 DNA sequence: TGTGCCAGCAGCTCGGACAGGGGGAACATTCAGTACTTC.

The chain couples TRBV10-2 to TRBJ2-3, with 10 nucleotides matching TRBD2. The germline V gene has CDR1 WSHSY and CDR2 SAAADI. This CDR3 contains 17 residues. V lost 3 bases to trimming and J lost 3 bases; unmatched junction nucleotides: 9. This chain's CDR3 is CASSESSGRAGTDTQYF. CDR3 DNA sequence: TGCGCCAGCAGTGAATCGAGCGGGAGGGCCGGGACAGATACGCAGTATTTT.

The chain is built from TRBV6-1 and TRBJ2-7; 7 bases are a match to TRBD2. Per the germline V gene, CDR1 is MNHNS and CDR2 is SASEGT. This CDR3 contains 13 residues. With 6 bases clipped from V and 2 bases from J, the junction kept 4 bases outside the gene matches. This chain's CDR3 is CASRPGLTYEQYF. Here the CDR3 DNA reads TGTGCCAGCAGGCCGGGACTAACCTACGAGCAGTACTTC.

About this clone itself: This CDR3 is also generated by other DNA sequences in the sample. The CDR3, as DNA: TGTGCCAGTAGTTCGACAGGGGGGAATCAGCCCCAGCATTTT. This encodes CASSSTGGNQPQHF. The chain combines TRBV19 with TRBJ1-5, with 9 bases that match TRBD1. The CDR3 is 14 residues long. CDR1 and CDR2 from the germline V gene are LNHDA and SQIVND (reference sequence). The junction had 3 bases not matched to a gene; V was cut back by 5 bases and J by 4 bases.

The CDR3 region is CASSVGSGQGLYNEQFF. The CDR3 DNA follows: TGTGCCAGCAGCGTAGGATCGGGACAGGGACTATACAATGAGCAGTTCTTC. This chain joins TRBV9 and TRBJ2-1; 9 nucleotides line up with TRBD1. The germline V gene has CDR1 SGDLS and CDR2 YYNGEE. The CDR3 length is 17 residues. With 0 bases clipped from V and 4 bases from J, the junction kept 8 bases outside the gene matches.

The V gene is TRBV4-2, the J gene TRBJ2-3; D gene unclear. CDR1 LGHNA and CDR2 YNFKEQ come from the germline V gene. The CDR3 is 14 residues long. V lost 1 base, J lost 3 bases, and 8 bases lay in between. DNA of the CDR3: TGTGCCAGCAGCCAAGTGGCATCAACAGATACGCAGTATTTT. Its translation: CASSQVASTDTQYF.

V usage is TRBV2 and J usage is TRBJ2-5; TRBD2 is a possible D gene (6 bases). The V gene's germline CDR1 is SNHLY and CDR2 FYNNEI. V shed 2 bases and J shed 5 bases, with 18 bases lying between them. This CDR3 has 16 amino acids. The CDR3 region is CASSEPETKAGETQYF. The DNA for the CDR3 is TGTGCCAGCAGTGAACCCGAAACGAAAGCGGGTGAGACCCAGTACTTC. Full variable domain (remainder filled in from reference TRBV2 and TRBJ2-5): EPEVTQTPSHQVTQMGQEVILRCVPISNHLYFYWYRQILGQKVEFLVSFYNNEISEKSEIFDDQFSVERPDGSNFTLKIRSTKLEDSAMYFCASSEPETKAGETQYFGPGTRLLVL.

The chain has TRBV19 and TRBJ1-1, with a possible D match to TRBD1 (6 bases). The germline gives CDR1 LNHDA, CDR2 SQIVND (reference sequence). The V end was cut by 5 bases, the J end by 1 base, with 14 bases between. CDR3 length equals 15 residues. The CDR3, as DNA: TGTGCCAGTAGTGCAACAGGACAGACGAACACTGAAGCTTTCTTT. The encoded protein is CASSATGQTNTEAFF.

The chain employs TRBV5-4 and TRBJ2-1, with D unresolved. This CDR3 has 12 residues. Looked up from germline, CDR1 is SGHNT and CDR2 is YYREEE (reference sequence). Between the trimmed V and J ends, which lost 0 bases and 6 bases, there was a span of 4 bases. The CDR3 nucleotides are TGTGCCAGCAGCTTGGAACCCAATGAGCAGTTCTTC. Residues: CASSLEPNEQFF.

The J gene is TRBJ2-5, the V gene TRBV25-1, with D uncertain. V was cut by 3 bases and J by 0 bases, with 11 bases left in between. This CDR3 has 15 residues. Germline assignment: CDR1 MGHDK and CDR2 SYGVNS. CDR3 DNA sequence: TGTGCCAGCAGTGATCATCGGTTGTACCAAGAGACCCAGTACTTC. Protein: CASSDHRLYQETQYF.

This clone counts as medium-sized (0.01 to 0.1%). Relative to the germline gene, one junction end is altered; a read error may explain this. This chain links TRBV7-7 with TRBJ2-5, with D possibly being TRBD2 (5 bases). The CDR3 covers 15 residues. CDR1 is SSHAT, CDR2 FNYEAQ, per germline (reference sequence). The CDR3 is CASSSGRAWQETQYF. CDR3 nucleotide sequence: TGTGCTAGCAGCTCCGGGCGGGCCTGGCAAGAGACCCAGTACTTC.

The chain employs TRBV5-1 and TRBJ2-3; TRBD2 matches at 14 bases. CDR1 and CDR2 (germline): SGHRS, YFSETQ. After removal of 4 bases from V and 5 bases from J, the junction contained 9 bases not matched to a gene. The CDR3 has 17 amino acids. The CDR3 here is CASSPVTSGRAIDTQYF. The CDR3 nucleotides read TGCGCCAGCAGCCCGGTGACTAGCGGGAGGGCCATAGATACGCAGTATTTT.

CDR3 sequence reads: CASSGAWEQFF. The CDR3 DNA sequence: TGTGCCAGCAGCGGAGCTTGGGAGCAGTTCTTC. The gene calls are TRBV28 and TRBJ2-1; no definite D call. CDR3 length equals 11 residues. The V and J ends lost 6 bases and 10 bases respectively, with 10 bases between them. Germline V lookup: CDR1 MDHEN, CDR2 SYDVKM.

This clone was counted only a few times. This chain connects TRBV28 to TRBJ2-7; 7 bases align to TRBD1. The germline gives CDR1 MDHEN, CDR2 SYDVKM. V was pared by 6 bases and J by 2 bases, with 10 bases of the junction left unmatched. The CDR3 is 15 residues long. The CDR3 DNA is TGTGCCAGCAGATCTATCCGACAGGGCACCTACGAGCAGTACTTC. Translated, it gives CASRSIRQGTYEQYF.